This T cell receptor beta chain emerged from a study of cytomegalovirus exposure and HLA in healthy donors. Per germline, CDR1 SGDLS and CDR2 YYNGEE. There are 16 residues in the CDR3. J was trimmed by 4 bases and V by 4 bases; bases with no gene match: 9. Primers included in the PCR were 60 Vbeta and 13 Jbeta primers. The data were produced by immunoSEQ multiplex PCR, yet TCRdb's version contains in-frame clones alone and is incomplete. The table records 75,000 to 100,000 clones, around 71% of them present only once. The specimen sequenced was PBMCs. The TCR comes from a man in his sixties in good health and CMV-seronegative. The chain uses TRBV9 and TRBJ2-3, with 10 bases identical to TRBD2. CDR3 amino acids: CASSTQPGLASDTQYF. For the CDR3, the DNA is TGTGCCAGCAGCACCCAACCGGGACTAGCGTCAGATACGCAGTATTTT.